Sequencing of this T cell receptor (beta chain) was carried out in a study of T cell responses to AZD1222 COVID-19 vaccine. Study observations and caveats: Close to half of all spike-specific TCRs reportedly target regions of the variants that are unmutated. Donors skewed white British and female; clonal diversity was possibly underestimated.

Sequencing used immunoSEQ multiplex PCR; TCRdb keeps in-frame clones, though not all of them. The data show about 140,000 clones, 88% seen once. With respect to this clone: Its cognate antigen is unknown.

Between the trimmed V and J ends, which lost 3 bases and 3 bases, there was a span of 15 bases. The V gene's germline CDR1 is MGHRA and CDR2 YSYEKL. The CDR3 is made up of 15 amino acids. Sequenced here: peripheral blood, sampled on day 0 of AZD1222 vaccination. This receptor was identified in an adult in good health. The rearrangement links TRBV4-1 to TRBJ2-7, with D possibly TRBD2 on 6 matching bases. The CDR3 loop reads CASSQPEGTHYEQYF. The CDR3 coding sequence is TGCGCCAGCAGCCAGCCTGAGGGGACTCACTACGAGCAGTACTTC.